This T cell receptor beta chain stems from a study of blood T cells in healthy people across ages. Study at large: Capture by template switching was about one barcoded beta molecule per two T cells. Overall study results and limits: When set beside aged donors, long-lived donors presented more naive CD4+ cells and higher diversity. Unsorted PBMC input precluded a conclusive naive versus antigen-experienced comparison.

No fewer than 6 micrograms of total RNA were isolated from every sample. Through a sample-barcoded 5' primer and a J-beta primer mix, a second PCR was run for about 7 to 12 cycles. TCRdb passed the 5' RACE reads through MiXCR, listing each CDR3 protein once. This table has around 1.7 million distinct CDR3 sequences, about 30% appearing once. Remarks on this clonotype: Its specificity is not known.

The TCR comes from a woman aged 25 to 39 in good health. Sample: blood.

CDR3 bases: TGTGCCAGCTCGCTCACAGGGGCGGCCGGGGAGCTGTTTTTT. It is translated as CASSLTGAAGELFF. The chain joins TRBV18 to TRBJ2-2; 7 bases agree with TRBD1. Losses at the gene ends were 6 bases for V and 6 bases for J; bases not matched to a gene: 7. The CDR3 is made up of 14 amino acids. The germline gives CDR1 KGHSH, CDR2 LQKENI.